The 20 T cell receptor beta chains below were found in one sample sequenced in a study of blood T cells in healthy people across ages. A second roughly 6 to 11 cycle PCR used barcoded and J-beta primers. TCRdb re-called the 5' RACE reads through MiXCR, storing one row per CDR3 protein. The top ten hold 7.7% of the sample, which has some 1.5 million distinct CDR3 sequences, 25% to 30% seen once. The sequenced sample was blood. The receptors stem from a woman under 40 in good health.

CDR3 residues: CASSPRTSDTDTQYF. CDR3 sequence (DNA): TGTGCCAGCAGCCCTAGGACTAGCGACACAGATACGCAGTATTTT. This chain connects TRBV11-3 to TRBJ2-3, with 9 bases lining up with TRBD2. The CDR3 runs 15 residues. Germline V gives CDR1 SGHNT, CDR2 YENEEA. J lost 2 bases, V lost 5 bases, and 5 bases had no gene match.

The sample holds a few counts of this clonotype. The V call is TRBV6-5, the J call TRBJ2-3, with D possibly being TRBD1 (5 bases). V was trimmed by 8 bases and J by 6 bases, leaving 12 bases between them. This CDR3 has 12 amino acids. Per the germline V gene, CDR1 is MNHEY and CDR2 is SVGAGI. The CDR3 sequence is CASGRATDTQYF. CDR3 DNA sequence: TGTGCCAGCGGCAGGGCAACCGATACGCAGTATTTT.

This chain links TRBV4-1 with TRBJ2-2; TRBD1 or TRBD2 may be the D gene (5 bases each). Deletions cut 3 bases from V and 1 base from J, with 15 bases between. The germline V gene has CDR1 MGHRA and CDR2 YSYEKL. CDR3 length: 17 amino acids. The CDR3 nucleotides read TGCGCCAGCAGCCAGGTTAGGGCAGGGAGGAACACCGGGGAGCTGTTTTTT. It codes for CASSQVRAGRNTGELFF.

This chain uses TRBV9 with TRBJ2-3; 9 bases are a match to TRBD2. CDR1 SGDLS and CDR2 YYNGEE come from the germline V gene. This CDR3 is built from 18 residues. Unmatched junction bases numbered 12, after V lost 4 bases and J lost 0 bases. The CDR3 bases are TGTGCCAGCAGCAAAGAACTAGCGGGTAACCCTAGCACAGATACGCAGTATTTT. Translated, it gives CASSKELAGNPSTDTQYF.

A note on this clonotype: An end of the junction does not agree with germline; a read error may underlie this. This chain uses TRBV7-2 with TRBJ1-6; D is unresolved. The CDR3 runs 14 residues. Germline loops: CDR1 SGHTA, CDR2 FQGNSA. CDR3 sequence (DNA): TGTGCTAGCAAGAGAACGGCGAGAAATTCACCCCTCCACTTT. Its translation: CASKRTARNSPLHF.

This sequence joins TRBV9 and TRBJ1-1, with D perhaps TRBD1 (6 bases). Germline lookup yields CDR1 SGDLS and CDR2 YYNGEE. Trimming pared 0 bases from V and 11 bases from J, leaving 14 bases between. This CDR3 has 13 residues. CDR3 bases: TGTGCCAGCAGCGTAGCTCCGGGGGCTTTGGCTTTCTTT. Translated: CASSVAPGALAFF.

Concerning this clonotype itself: This could be a read error, since a much larger clone is one nucleotide away. The J gene is TRBJ2-5, the V gene TRBV7-9; 10 bases agree with TRBD2. The germline V gene encodes CDR1 SEHNR and CDR2 FQNEAQ (reference sequence). The length of the CDR3 is 17 residues. CDR3 in DNA: TGTGCCAGCAGTCTTACCTTAGCGGGGGGATATCAAGAGACCCGGTACTTC. This codes for CASSLTLAGGYQETRYF. The entire variable domain, with the rest obtained from reference TRBV7-9 and TRBJ2-5, is as follows: DTGVSQNPRHKITKRGQNVTFRCDPISEHNRLYWYRQTLGQGPEFLTYFQNEAQLEKSRLLSDRFSAERPKGSFSTLEIQRTEQGDSAMYLCASSLTLAGGYQETRYFGPGTRLLVL.

The sample holds a few counts of this clonotype. The rearrangement joins TRBV15 to TRBJ2-1, with 7 bases that match TRBD1. The germline gives CDR1 LNHNV, CDR2 YYDKDF (reference sequence). After removal of 1 base from V and 7 bases from J, the junction contained 4 bases not matched to a gene. This CDR3 comprises 14 residues. In nucleotides, the CDR3 is TGTGCCACCAGCAGAGGGAAGGGGGCAAATGAGCAGTTCTTC. The encoded protein is CATSRGKGANEQFF.

This clonotype was seen a few times. The chain has TRBV7-9 and TRBJ1-1, with TRBD1 matching 9 bases. The J segment lost 10 bases and the V segment lost 0 bases, leaving 3 bases of the junction unmatched. CDR3 length equals 13 residues. Germline V lookup: CDR1 SEHNR, CDR2 FQNEAQ (reference sequence). CDR3 sequence (DNA): TGTGCCAGCAGCTTAGCGGGACAGGGAACAGCTTTCTTT. Its translation is CASSLAGQGTAFF.

This clonotype was seen more than once but under ten times. Written as DNA, the CDR3 is TGCGCCAGCAGCCCGGGGGGTACAAGGAGCTCCTACGAGCAGTACTTC. Translated: CASSPGGTRSSYEQYF. The rearrangement links TRBV5-1 to TRBJ2-7, with 7 bases aligning to TRBD2. V trimming: 4 bases; J trimming: 0 bases; junction bases outside the gene matches: 10. Germline V CDR1 and CDR2: SGHRS, YFSETQ. The CDR3 loop spans 16 amino acids.

This clonotype was counted at least ten times. The chain has TRBV7-2 and TRBJ2-7; D assignment may be TRBD1 or TRBD2 (5 bases each). V gave up 5 bases and J gave up 0 bases, with 11 bases separating them. Per the germline V gene, CDR1 is SGHTA and CDR2 is FQGNSA. This CDR3 is built from 14 residues. CDR3: CASSRDGYSYEQYF. CDR3 DNA sequence: TGTGCCAGCAGCCGGGACGGTTACTCCTACGAGCAGTACTTC.

This clonotype came up a few times. J is TRBJ2-3 and V is TRBV7-2; 8 bases are shared with TRBD2. Germline V gives CDR1 SGHTA, CDR2 FQGNSA. This CDR3 has 17 amino acids. Trimming removed 1 base from V and 2 bases from J; junction bases left unmatched: 8. The CDR3 nucleotides read TGTGCCAGCAGCTTAGTTACTAGCGGAGGCCTCACAGATACGCAGTATTTT. Translation gives CASSLVTSGGLTDTQYF. Variable domain in full (rest from reference TRBV7-2 and TRBJ2-3): GAGVSQSPSNKVTEKGKDVELRCDPISGHTALYWYRQSLGQGLEFLIYFQGNSAPDKSGLPSDRFSAERTGGSVSTLTIQRTQQEDSAVYLCASSLVTSGGLTDTQYFGPGTRLTVL.

The chain uses TRBV20-1 and TRBJ2-1; TRBD1 is a possible D gene (5 bases). The CDR3 has 18 residues. Per the germline V gene, CDR1 is DFQATT and CDR2 is SNEGSKA (reference sequence). Between the trimmed V and J ends, which lost 0 bases and 0 bases, there was a span of 18 bases. CDR3 nucleotides: TGCAGTGCTAGAGATTCAGGGCTTAGCTTCAGCTCCTACAATGAGCAGTTCTTC. As protein: CSARDSGLSFSSYNEQFF.

This clonotype was picked up many times. The V gene is TRBV2, the J gene TRBJ2-5, with D possibly TRBD1 on 5 matching bases. Germline V gene lookup returns CDR1 SNHLY and CDR2 FYNNEI. Trimming took off 4 bases at V and 2 bases at J, with 11 bases between the two ends. The CDR3 runs to 14 residues. As DNA, the CDR3 is TGTGCCAGCAGTGGAGGCAGGGCTCAAGAGACCCAGTACTTC. Its protein is CASSGGRAQETQYF.

This clonotype came up many times. J is TRBJ2-7 and V is TRBV6-5, with 7 bases matching TRBD2. V shed 0 bases, J shed 5 bases, and the junction held 10 bases outside the gene matches. Germline-derived CDR1 and CDR2 are MNHEY and SVGAGI. The CDR3 runs 16 residues. Here the CDR3 DNA reads TGTGCCAGCAGTTACTCGAGTAATTGGGAGGGTGACGAGCAGTACTTC. It yields the protein CASSYSSNWEGDEQYF.

V usage is TRBV7-9 and J usage is TRBJ2-5; D may match TRBD1 or TRBD2 (6 bases each). Per the germline V gene, CDR1 is SEHNR and CDR2 is FQNEAQ (reference sequence). There are 15 residues in the CDR3. The V gene lost 6 bases and the J gene lost 2 bases, with 16 bases spanning the gap. The CDR3 loop reads CASSRGPRGQETQYF. The CDR3, as DNA: TGTGCCAGCAGTCGGGGGCCAAGAGGTCAAGAGACCCAGTACTTC.

In regard to this clonotype: This may be a read error, as it is one base from a much larger clone. The chain uses TRBV2 and TRBJ2-1; TRBD2 matches 7 bases. This CDR3 region has 14 residues. V lost 7 bases to trimming and J lost 4 bases; unmatched junction nucleotides: 7. Germline V lookup: CDR1 SNHLY, CDR2 FYNNEI. CDR3 coding DNA: TGTGCCAGCATGGTCGGGGGGTCATACAATGAGCAGTTCTTC. Its protein is CASMVGGSYNEQFF.

This clonotype was picked up a small number of times. This chain joins TRBV7-2 and TRBJ2-7, with D tentatively TRBD2 (6 bases). Per germline, CDR1 SGHTA and CDR2 FQGNSA. V dropped 3 bases and J dropped 3 bases, with 18 bases sitting between them. This CDR3 has 16 residues. CDR3: CASSFTARDLFYEQYF. CDR3 DNA: TGTGCCAGCAGCTTCACTGCCCGGGACTTATTCTACGAGCAGTACTTC.

The chain has TRBV5-1 and TRBJ2-1, with 10 positions matching TRBD2. The V gene end was trimmed by 5 bases and the J gene end by 10 bases; junction bases not matched to a gene: 9. The CDR3 is 14 residues long. Germline-derived CDR1 and CDR2 are SGHRS and YFSETQ. CDR3 sequence (DNA): TGCGCCAGCAGTATTAGGCAGCGGGAGGGCGAGCAGTTCTTC. Its protein is CASSIRQREGEQFF.

This clonotype was detected only a few times. The chain recombines TRBV2 with TRBJ2-7; weak D call: TRBD2 (6 bases). Germline loops: CDR1 SNHLY, CDR2 FYNNEI. V lost 6 bases to trimming and J lost 3 bases, with 18 bases between them. This CDR3 spans 15 amino acids. CDR3 sequence reads: CASSRIGGRNYEQYF. The CDR3 DNA reads as TGTGCCAGCAGCCGTATCGGGGGAAGAAACTACGAGCAGTACTTC.